These 5 T cell receptor beta chains originate from one sample sequenced in a study of blood T cell repertoires in COVID-19 (dated by TCRdb to the early 2020s). Receptors were amplified or captured by the immunoSEQ multiplex PCR assay. TCRdb limited this immuneACCESS table to in-frame rearrangements with V and J called. A share of clones is missing; checked studies link under half to unresolved V genes, and the rest is unexplained. The sample table shows roughly 180,000 clones, and roughly nine tenths are seen once. The ten largest clones take up almost 1% of the sample. Sequencing was performed on peripheral blood. Receptor source: a young man with acute or convalescent COVID-19.

This clone came up once. The chain couples TRBV29-1 to TRBJ2-5; 9 nucleotides align to TRBD1. The V segment lost 6 bases and the J segment 3 bases; nucleotides outside the gene matches: 2. Germline CDR1 and CDR2: SQVTM and ANQGSEA. The CDR3 extends over 12 amino acids. CDR3 sequence: CSVRTGEETQYF. As DNA, the CDR3 is TGCAGCGTAAGGACAGGGGAAGAGACCCAGTACTTC.

The rearrangement joins TRBV7-8 to TRBJ2-3; TRBD1 matches 11 bases. The CDR3 extends over 15 amino acids. The V segment lost 5 bases and the J segment 5 bases; nucleotides outside the gene matches: 6. Germline values: CDR1 SGHVS, CDR2 FQNEAQ. Here the CDR3 reads CASSEGQGAGDTQYF. The CDR3 nucleotides read TGTGCCAGCAGCGAAGGACAGGGGGCGGGAGATACGCAGTATTTT.

This sequence joins TRBV28 and TRBJ1-3, with D perhaps matching TRBD1 (5 bases). This CDR3 is built from 11 residues. The germline V and J ends were trimmed by 8 bases and 8 bases, with 10 bases remaining between them. CDR1 and CDR2 from the germline V gene are MDHEN and SYDVKM. CDR3 in DNA: TGTGCCAGCCACCGGGGGGACACCATATATTTT. Residues: CASHRGDTIYF.

V is TRBV30 and J is TRBJ1-4; 9 nucleotides align to TRBD1. The CDR3 length is 15 residues. The trim removed 1 base at V and 8 bases at J, leaving 8 bases unmatched. CDR1 is GTSNPN and CDR2 is SVGIG in the germline V gene (reference sequence). CDR3 residues: CAWSGLGQGGEKLFF. For the CDR3, the DNA is TGTGCCTGGAGTGGCCTGGGACAGGGAGGGGAAAAACTGTTTTTT.

The chain combines TRBV3-1 (or the pseudogene TRBV3-2) with TRBJ1-5; D call uncertain. CDR3 length: 14 residues. The germline V and J ends were trimmed by 0 bases and 6 bases, with 9 bases remaining between them. The germline gives CDR1 LGHDT, CDR2 YNNKEL (reference sequence). CDR3 residues: CASSQDAVGQPQHF. The CDR3, as DNA: TGTGCCAGCAGCCAAGATGCAGTTGGTCAGCCCCAGCATTTT.